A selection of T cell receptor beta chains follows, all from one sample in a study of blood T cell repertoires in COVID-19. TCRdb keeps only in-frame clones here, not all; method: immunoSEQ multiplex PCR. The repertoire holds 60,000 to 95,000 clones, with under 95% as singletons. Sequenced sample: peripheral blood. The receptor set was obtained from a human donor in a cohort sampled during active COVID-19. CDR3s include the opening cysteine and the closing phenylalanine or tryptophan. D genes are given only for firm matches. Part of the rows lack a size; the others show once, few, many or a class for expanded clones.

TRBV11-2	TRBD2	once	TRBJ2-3	TGTGCCAGCAGCTTACTCGCTGCTAGCGGGCACACAGATACGCAGTATTTT	CASSLLAASGHTDTQYF
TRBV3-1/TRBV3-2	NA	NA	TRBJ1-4	TGTGCCAGCAGCCAAGATGTCGGGGGGAAAAATGAAAAACTGTTTTTT	CASSQDVGGKNEKLFF
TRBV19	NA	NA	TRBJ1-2	TGTGCCAGTAAGAAGGGGGCTAACTATGGCTACACCTTC	CASKKGANYGYTF
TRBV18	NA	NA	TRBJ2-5	TGTGCCAGCTCACTTGGACAGCAACGGGAGACCCAGTACTTC	CASSLGQQRETQYF
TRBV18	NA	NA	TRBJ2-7	TGTGCCAGCTCAGCGCGGTCCGGAGAGAGCTCCTACGAGCAGTACTTC	CASSARSGESSYEQYF
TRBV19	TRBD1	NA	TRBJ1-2	TGTGCCAGTAGTATTACAGGGGACGCCTATGGCTACACCTTC	CASSITGDAYGYTF
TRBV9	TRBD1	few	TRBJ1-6	TGTGCCAGCAGCGTAGCTTCGGGGACAGACGATGATTCACCCCTCCACTTT	CASSVASGTDDDSPLHF
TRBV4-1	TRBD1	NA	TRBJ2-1	TGCGCCAGCAGCCTTCACAGGGGGCCTGAGCAGTTCTTC	CASSLHRGPEQFF
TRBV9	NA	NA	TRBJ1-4	TGTGCCAGCAGCGTAGGGTCATCGGGGGAACTGTTTTTT	CASSVGSSGELFF
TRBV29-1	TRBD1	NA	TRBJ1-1	TGCAGCGTTGTCTTGACAGGGGGTACTGAAGCTTTCTTT	CSVVLTGGTEAFF
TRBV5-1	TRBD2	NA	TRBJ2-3	TGCGCCAGCAGCTCCCTTAGCGGGCAAGGACACACAGATACGCAGTATTTT	CASSSLSGQGHTDTQYF
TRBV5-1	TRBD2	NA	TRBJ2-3	TGCGCCAGCAGCTTAGCGGGGGATTCAGATACGCAGTATTTT	CASSLAGDSDTQYF
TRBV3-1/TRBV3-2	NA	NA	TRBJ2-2	TGTGCCAGCAGCCAAGGAATATCCGGGATCGAGGGCGGCGGGGAGCTGTTTTTT	CASSQGISGIEGGGELFF
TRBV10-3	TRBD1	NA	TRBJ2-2	TGTGCCATCTTAGGGACAGGGAACACCGGGGAGCTGTTTTTT	CAILGTGNTGELFF
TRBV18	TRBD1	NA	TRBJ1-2	TGTGCCAGCTCACCAACGGACAGGGGGGCCCCTAACTATGGCTACACCTTC	CASSPTDRGAPNYGYTF
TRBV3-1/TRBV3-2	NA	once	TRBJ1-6	TGTGCCAGCAGCCAAAGCGACAGGAATTCACCCCTCCACTTT	CASSQSDRNSPLHF
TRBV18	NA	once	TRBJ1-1	TGTGCCAGCTCACCACCTAACATGGCGGAGCACACTGAAGCTTTCTTT	CASSPPNMAEHTEAFF
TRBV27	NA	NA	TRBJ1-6	TGTGCCAGCGGGGGGGTGGATAGGTCACCCCTCCACTTT	CASGGVDRSPLHF
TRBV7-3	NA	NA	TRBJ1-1	TGTGCCAGCAGCCAGGGTGCGAACACTGAAGCTTTCTTT	CASSQGANTEAFF
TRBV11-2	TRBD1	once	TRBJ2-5	TGTGCCAGCAGCTTCGGGACAGGACGGATCCAAGAGACCCAGTACTTC	CASSFGTGRIQETQYF
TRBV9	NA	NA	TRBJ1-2	TGTGCCAGCAGCGTTGAGTCAGGTGCTAACTATGGCTACACCTTC	CASSVESGANYGYTF
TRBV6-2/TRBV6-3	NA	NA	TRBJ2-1	TGTGCCAGCAGTTACTCGGGCAGGCCAATCTCCTACAATGAGCAGTTCTTC	CASSYSGRPISYNEQFF
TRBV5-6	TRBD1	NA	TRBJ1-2	TGTGCCAGCAGCCGAGGGACAGGGCATTTTGGCTACACCTTC	CASSRGTGHFGYTF
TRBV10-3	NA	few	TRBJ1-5	TGTGCCATCAGTGACGGGGGGCACGGCAATCAGCCCCAGCATTTT	CAISDGGHGNQPQHF
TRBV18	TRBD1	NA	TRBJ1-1	TGTGCCAGCTCACCACTAAACAGGGGGATAGCCACTGAAGCTTTCTTT	CASSPLNRGIATEAFF
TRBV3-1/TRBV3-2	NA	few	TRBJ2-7	TGTGCCAGCAGCCAAGGCGCTCGTTTAGGGGGAACCTACGAGCAGTACTTC	CASSQGARLGGTYEQYF
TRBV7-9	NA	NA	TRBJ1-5	TGTGCCAGCAGCTTGGGCGAATTGCAGCCCCAGCATTTT	CASSLGELQPQHF
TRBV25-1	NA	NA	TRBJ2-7	TGTGCCAGCAGTGAAGGCGGGACGGGGACCTCCTACGAGCAGTACTTC	CASSEGGTGTSYEQYF
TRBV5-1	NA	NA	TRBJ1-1	TGCGCCAGCAGCTTAGGGGGGGCCACCACTGAAGCTTTCTTT	CASSLGGATTEAFF
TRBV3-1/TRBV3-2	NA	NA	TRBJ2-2	TGTGCCAGCAGCCAAGACCATTCCAAGAGCACCGGGGAGCTGTTTTTT	CASSQDHSKSTGELFF
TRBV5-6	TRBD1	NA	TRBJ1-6	TGTGCCAGCTCCCGTACCGGGACAGGGAATTCACCCCTCCACTTT	CASSRTGTGNSPLHF
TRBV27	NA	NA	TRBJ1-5	TGTGCCAGCAGTAATCCAGGTAATCAGCCCCAGCATTTT	CASSNPGNQPQHF
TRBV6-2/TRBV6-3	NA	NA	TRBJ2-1	TGTGCCAGCAGGTACCTTAAGGGGGGGTGGTACAATGAGCAGTTCTTC	CASRYLKGGWYNEQFF
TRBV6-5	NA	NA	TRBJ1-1	TGTGCCAGCATATTGGGGGGGGTCGGGACTGAAGCTTTCTTT	CASILGGVGTEAFF
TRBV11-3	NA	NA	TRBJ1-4	TGTGCCAGCAGCTTAGATCAGCGTCAATGCGAAAAACTGTTTTTT	CASSLDQRQCEKLFF
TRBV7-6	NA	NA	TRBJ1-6	TGTGCCAGCAGCTTTGTGAGGAATTCACCCCTCCACTTT	CASSFVRNSPLHF
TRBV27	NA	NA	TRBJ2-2	TGTGCCAGCAGTTTATGGGACACAGACACCACCGGGGAGCTGTTTTTT	CASSLWDTDTTGELFF
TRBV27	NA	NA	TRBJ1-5	TGTGCCAGCAGTCAGGGGACACCGAGCAATCAGCCCCAGCATTTT	CASSQGTPSNQPQHF
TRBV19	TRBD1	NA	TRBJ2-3	TGTGCCAGTAGTGGGACAGGGGCGTTTACAGATACGCAGTATTTT	CASSGTGAFTDTQYF
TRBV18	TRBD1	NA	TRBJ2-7	TGTGCCAGCTCACCACCGACAGGGGGATCAGACGAGCAGTACTTC	CASSPPTGGSDEQYF
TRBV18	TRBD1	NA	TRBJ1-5	TGTGCCAGCTCACCAGACACAGGGGGTGGCAATCAGCCCCAGCATTTT	CASSPDTGGGNQPQHF
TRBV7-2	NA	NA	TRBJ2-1	TGTGCCAGCAGCCGTTTTAATGAGCAGTTCTTC	CASSRFNEQFF
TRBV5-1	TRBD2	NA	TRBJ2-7	TGCGCCAGCAGCGGAAGGGCGAGCGGGGGGTTAGGCTCCTACGAGCAGTACTTC	CASSGRASGGLGSYEQYF
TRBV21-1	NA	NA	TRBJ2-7	TGTGCCAGCAGCACTGCCCTACACGAGCAGTACTTC	CASSTALHEQYF
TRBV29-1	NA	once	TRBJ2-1	TGCAGCATAATGACAGGACGCAGCTCCTACAATGAGCAGTTCTTC	CSIMTGRSSYNEQFF
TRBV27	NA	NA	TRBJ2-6	TGTGCCAGCAGTTTATCGCCCCGCGGCTCTGGGGCCAACGTCCTGACTTTC	CASSLSPRGSGANVLTF